Each of the 16 T cell receptor beta chains below was sequenced from the same sample in a study of cytomegalovirus exposure and HLA in healthy donors. The PCR was carried out with 60 Vbeta primers and 13 Jbeta primers. TCRdb keeps only in-frame clones here, not all; method: immunoSEQ multiplex PCR. Of 30,000 to 40,000 clones listed, around 70% are singletons. Input material: PBMCs. The origin of the receptors is a man aged 35-49 years in good health and CMV-seropositive.

This chain uses TRBV6-1 with TRBJ2-7; 7 nucleotides agree with TRBD1. The V and J ends lost 4 bases and 2 bases, in that order; junction bases with no gene match: 8. CDR3 length: 15 amino acids. Germline CDR1 reads MNHNS; CDR2 reads SASEGT. The CDR3 bases are TGTGCCAGCAGTGTCGAGGCAGGGGGTACCTACGAGCAGTACTTC. Translation: CASSVEAGGTYEQYF.

The chain links TRBV7-6 to TRBJ1-6; D perhaps matches TRBD1 (6 bases). Germline V gives CDR1 SGHVS, CDR2 FNYEAQ. The V end was cut by 1 base, the J end by 6 bases, with 10 bases between. The length of the CDR3 is 15 residues. For the CDR3, the DNA is TGTGCCAGCAGCTTAGGGGGGCTTACTAATTCACCCCTCCACTTT. Translation: CASSLGGLTNSPLHF.

This clone was picked up a small number of times. The chain is built from TRBV7-9 and TRBJ2-2; no definite D call. The CDR3 has 13 amino acids. V dropped 3 bases and J dropped 6 bases, with 8 bases sitting between them. CDR1 SEHNR and CDR2 FQNEAQ come from the germline V gene (reference sequence). The CDR3 DNA is TGTGCCAGCAGCTTGTTACTCTCCGGGGAGCTGTTTTTT. Amino acids: CASSLLLSGELFF.

V is TRBV5-4 and J is TRBJ2-3; TRBD1 matches at 8 bases. The CDR3 is made up of 16 amino acids. J gave up 3 bases and V 3 bases, and 9 bases lay outside the gene matches. CDR1 SGHNT and CDR2 YYREEE come from the germline V gene (reference sequence). CDR3 in amino acids: CASSYRTGLGTDTQYF. The CDR3, as DNA: TGTGCCAGCAGCTACCGGACAGGGTTAGGGACAGATACGCAGTATTTT.

There are a few counts of this clone. The rearrangement joins TRBV6-5 to TRBJ2-3, with D possibly being TRBD1 (7 bases). The germline CDR1 and CDR2 sequences are MNHEY and SVGAGI. With 6 bases removed from V and 2 bases from J, the gap between germline ends came to 12 bases. This CDR3 contains 14 residues. The CDR3 loop reads CASSQGGTTDTQYF. The DNA of the CDR3 is TGTGCCAGCAGCCAGGGGGGAACCACAGATACGCAGTATTTT.

This clone was seen a single time. CDR3 in amino acids: CASSPSRGEQFF. The CDR3 coding sequence is TGTGCCAGCAGCCCCTCTCGAGGGGAGCAGTTCTTC. This chain uses TRBV5-8 with TRBJ2-1; D perhaps matches TRBD2 (5 bases). Germline lookup yields CDR1 SGHTS and CDR2 YDEGEE. CDR3 size: 12 residues. Trimming removed 4 bases at V and 10 bases at J, with 12 bases between.

The rearrangement uses TRBV5-6 and TRBJ1-3; 10 positions agree with TRBD1. There are 16 residues in the CDR3. In germline, CDR1 is SGHDT, CDR2 YYEEEE. The trim removed 6 bases at V and 4 bases at J, leaving 10 bases unmatched. The CDR3 protein is CASNGQGGTYGNTIYF. The CDR3 DNA is TGTGCCAGCAACGGACAGGGGGGTACTTACGGAAACACCATATATTTT.

This clone was observed a handful of times. This rearrangement joins TRBV6-6 to TRBJ2-7; no reliable D call. Per the germline V gene, CDR1 is MNHNY and CDR2 is SVGAGI (reference sequence). The CDR3 consists of 14 residues. V dropped 0 bases and J dropped 1 base, with 7 bases sitting between them. The CDR3 coding sequence is TGTGCCAGCAGTTACTCGGCAGGTTCCTACGAGCAGTACTTC. Its translation is CASSYSAGSYEQYF.

V and J are TRBV6-1 and TRBJ1-6; 8 positions match TRBD1. In germline, CDR1 is MNHNS, CDR2 SASEGT. This CDR3 has 16 amino acids. V lost 4 bases to trimming and J lost 5 bases; unmatched junction nucleotides: 7. The CDR3 region has the DNA TGTGCCAGCAGTGCAAGGGACAGGAATAATAATTCACCCCTCCACTTT. Translated: CASSARDRNNNSPLHF.

This chain connects TRBV4-1 to TRBJ2-5; 8 bases are shared with TRBD2. The ends lost 5 bases at V and 1 base at J; junction bases unmatched: 9. This CDR3 region has 16 residues. Germline V gives CDR1 MGHRA, CDR2 YSYEKL. CDR3 in amino acids: CASSSRSSGGQETQYF. The CDR3 bases are TGCGCCAGCAGCTCTCGGTCCAGCGGGGGCCAAGAGACCCAGTACTTC.

The V and J genes are TRBV18 and TRBJ1-3; D might be TRBD1 (6 bases). The CDR3 has 17 amino acids. Germline CDR1 is KGHSH and CDR2 is LQKENI. Trimming removed 2 bases from V and 0 bases from J, with 14 bases in between. In DNA, the CDR3 is TGTGCCAGCTCACCAGTACGGGGGGCGGCCTCTGGAAACACCATATATTTT. Its translation is CASSPVRGAASGNTIYF.

This clone was detected only a few times. The CDR3 loop is CASNPGQQNYGYTF. The CDR3 DNA reads as TGTGCCAGCAACCCGGGACAGCAGAACTATGGCTACACCTTC. The V and J genes are TRBV6-1 and TRBJ1-2, with 7 positions matching TRBD1. This CDR3 has 14 amino acids. Looked up from germline, CDR1 is MNHNS and CDR2 is SASEGT. V trimming: 7 bases; J trimming: 2 bases; junction bases outside the gene matches: 7.

This clone was seen a single time. The chain is built from TRBV4-1 and TRBJ2-3, with 12 bases fitting TRBD2. CDR1 MGHRA and CDR2 YSYEKL come from the germline V gene. V was clipped by 2 bases and J by 0 bases; unmatched bases: 9. This CDR3 has 19 amino acids. Written as DNA, the CDR3 is TGCGCCAGCAGCCAAAGACTAGCGGGGGCCCCGACAAGCACAGATACGCAGTATTTT. Translated: CASSQRLAGAPTSTDTQYF.

The chain combines TRBV6-5 with TRBJ2-2, with TRBD2 as a possible D gene (6 bases). The germline V and J ends were trimmed by 5 bases and 6 bases, with 13 bases remaining between them. Germline CDR1 reads MNHEY; CDR2 reads SVGAGI. This CDR3 contains 14 residues. As DNA, the CDR3 is TGTGCCAGCAGTCCCCGCGGGAATCCCGGGGAGCTGTTTTTT. It yields the protein CASSPRGNPGELFF.

This clone was counted once. The gene calls are TRBV6-5 and TRBJ1-2; D uncertain. Trimming stripped 0 bases from V and 0 bases from J, with 11 bases between. The CDR3 extends over 16 amino acids. In germline, CDR1 is MNHEY, CDR2 SVGAGI. CDR3 bases: TGTGCCAGCAGTTACTCTACGCCCGGGTCTAACTATGGCTACACCTTC. It yields the protein CASSYSTPGSNYGYTF.

V is TRBV6-6 and J is TRBJ1-2, with a weak D call TRBD1 (6 bases). With 5 bases removed from V and 6 bases from J, the gap between germline ends came to 10 bases. Germline V gene sequence: CDR1 MNHNY, CDR2 SVGAGI (reference sequence). The CDR3 sequence is 12 residues long. The CDR3 region is CASSRTVNGYTF. Written as DNA, the CDR3 is TGTGCCAGCAGTAGGACAGTCAATGGCTACACCTTC.